A single sample gave rise to the 31 T cell receptor beta chains below, sequenced in a study of cytomegalovirus exposure and HLA in healthy donors. The PCR made use of 60 Vbeta and 13 Jbeta primers. Some clones are missing from TCRdb's copy, which holds only in-frame ones; the method was immunoSEQ multiplex PCR. The data show approximately 170,000 clones, approximately 88% seen once. Sequenced: PBMCs. The receptors were sampled from a boy aged 2-15 years in good health and CMV-seronegative.

This clone was counted only a few times. Here the CDR3 DNA reads TGCGCCAGCAGCCAAGATATAGGGCGGGAGCAGTACGTC. Translated, it gives CASSQDIGREQYV. The chain recombines TRBV4-3 with TRBJ2-7; D unclear. The CDR3 contains 13 residues. Trimming shortened V by 0 bases and J by 7 bases, and 10 bases separated the two germline ends. Germline CDR1 LGHNA, CDR2 YSLEER.

This clone came up once. This chain uses TRBV19 with TRBJ1-1; D is uncertain. Trimming pared 1 base from V and 2 bases from J, leaving 5 bases between. The CDR3 spans 13 residues. Germline V gene lookup returns CDR1 LNHDA and CDR2 SQIVND (reference sequence). CDR3 protein: CASSIGHNTEAFF. The CDR3 DNA sequence: TGTGCCAGTAGTATAGGGCATAACACTGAAGCTTTCTTT. Full variable domain (missing parts from reference TRBV19 and TRBJ1-1): DGGITQSPKYLFRKEGQNVTLSCEQNLNHDAMYWYRQDPGQGLRLIYYSQIVNDFQKGDIAEGYSVSREKKESFPLTVTSAQKNPTAFYLCASSIGHNTEAFFGQGTRLTVV.

The J gene is TRBJ2-3, the V gene TRBV9, with unresolved D. This CDR3 is 14 amino acids long. The germline V and J ends were trimmed by 0 bases and 2 bases, with 7 bases remaining between them. CDR1 is SGDLS and CDR2 is YYNGEE in the germline V gene. As DNA, the CDR3 is TGTGCCAGCAGCGTAGAAGAGGCCACAGATACGCAGTATTTT. This gives the protein CASSVEEATDTQYF.

The gene calls are TRBV5-5 and TRBJ1-2, with a tentative D call TRBD1 (6 bases). This CDR3 spans 15 amino acids. Between the trimmed V and J ends, which lost 4 bases and 5 bases, there was a span of 18 bases. The germline gives CDR1 SGHKS, CDR2 YYEKEE (reference sequence). As DNA, the CDR3 is TGTGCCAGCAGCCCGGAACAGGGAGCCATTTATGGCTACACCTTC. Amino acid sequence: CASSPEQGAIYGYTF.

V and J are TRBV4-2 and TRBJ1-2; no clear D gene. The V gene lost 5 bases and the J gene lost 4 bases, with 5 bases spanning the gap. The germline CDR1 and CDR2 sequences are LGHNA and YNFKEQ. The CDR3 runs to 11 residues. Here the CDR3 DNA reads TGTGCCAGCAGCTGGAGCTATGGCTACACCTTC. It is translated as CASSWSYGYTF.

The genes are TRBV13 and TRBJ1-1, with a weak D call TRBD1 (6 bases). The CDR3 is 13 residues long. Germline V lookup: CDR1 PRHDT, CDR2 FYEKMQ (reference sequence). V was pared by 5 bases and J by 1 base, with 8 bases between. The CDR3: CASSLDRNTEAFF. In DNA form, the CDR3 reads TGTGCCAGCAGCCTGGACAGGAACACTGAAGCTTTCTTT. Combining the CDR3 with reference TRBV13 and TRBJ1-1 gives the whole variable domain AAGVIQSPRHLIKEKRETATLKCYPIPRHDTVYWYQQGPGQDPQFLISFYEKMQSDKGSIPDRFSAQQFSDYHSELNMSSLELGDSALYFCASSLDRNTEAFFGQGTRLTVV.

The chain combines TRBV4-1 with TRBJ1-2; D ambiguous. Germline V CDR1 and CDR2: MGHRA, YSYEKL. V was shortened by 0 bases and J by 7 bases, with 15 bases between the two germline ends. The CDR3 is 15 amino acids. Here the CDR3 reads CASSQDLEGGGGYTF. CDR3 DNA: TGCGCCAGCAGCCAAGATCTTGAAGGAGGTGGTGGCTACACCTTC.

This sequence joins TRBV7-9 and TRBJ2-1; 8 bases match TRBD1. This CDR3 is built from 16 residues. The germline gives CDR1 SEHNR, CDR2 FQNEAQ (reference sequence). The ends lost 3 bases at V and 7 bases at J; junction bases unmatched: 11. The CDR3: CASSFDRGRLTNEQFF. The CDR3 DNA reads as TGTGCCAGCAGCTTTGACAGGGGTAGACTAACAAATGAGCAGTTCTTC.

The V gene is TRBV7-2, the J gene TRBJ1-1; D is unresolved. V dropped 4 bases and J dropped 10 bases, with 19 bases sitting between them. The CDR3 length is 14 residues. The V gene's germline CDR1 is SGHTA and CDR2 FQGNSA. The CDR3 DNA is TGTGCCAGCAGCTCTACCCATGCAGGTCTCCCAGCTTTCTTT. Its protein product is CASSSTHAGLPAFF.

For this clone: The junction does not match germline at one end; this may be a read error. The chain is built from TRBV2 and TRBJ2-2, with TRBD2 as a possible D gene (5 bases). Germline assignment: CDR1 SNHLY and CDR2 FYNNEI. This CDR3 contains 15 residues. The CDR3 loop is CASREGLSFGGELFF. Here the CDR3 DNA reads TGTGCCAGCAGGGAAGGACTTAGCTTCGGCGGGGAGCTGTTTTTT.

The rearrangement links TRBV5-1 to TRBJ2-5, with D possibly being TRBD2 (6 bases). V gave up 5 bases and J gave up 2 bases, with 10 bases separating them. Germline V CDR1 and CDR2: SGHRS, YFSETQ. The CDR3 loop spans 13 amino acids. CDR3 region: CASRPGGQETQYF. The CDR3 nucleotides are TGCGCCAGCAGACCCGGAGGGCAAGAGACCCAGTACTTC.

The chain couples TRBV7-2 to TRBJ2-3; D possibly corresponds to TRBD1 (6 bases). Trimming pared 3 bases from V and 4 bases from J, leaving 11 bases between. The CDR3 length is 14 residues. CDR1 SGHTA and CDR2 FQGNSA come from the germline V gene. CDR3 sequence: CASSFQGLSDTQYF. CDR3 coding DNA: TGTGCCAGCAGCTTCCAGGGGCTGTCAGATACGCAGTATTTT.

The chain uses TRBV18 and TRBJ1-2; a weak D match, TRBD1 (5 bases). Trimming cost V 3 bases and J 7 bases, with 12 bases left between them. This CDR3 is 13 amino acids long. The germline V gene has CDR1 KGHSH and CDR2 LQKENI. This chain's CDR3 is CASSPDRSLGYTF. The CDR3 coding sequence is TGTGCCAGCTCACCCGACAGATCACTTGGCTACACCTTC.

This chain uses TRBV5-6 with TRBJ1-1; D possibly corresponds to TRBD1 (6 bases). V was cut by 3 bases and J by 1 base, with 16 bases left in between. The CDR3 consists of 16 residues. Per germline, CDR1 SGHDT and CDR2 YYEEEE. The CDR3 DNA reads TGTGCCAGCAGCTACCCCATGTGGACAGCGAACACTGAAGCTTTCTTT. Its translation: CASSYPMWTANTEAFF.

A single count supports this clone. This sequence joins TRBV29-1 and TRBJ1-2; 9 bases agree with TRBD1. J lost 0 bases, V lost 6 bases, and 8 bases had no gene match. Looked up from germline, CDR1 is SQVTM and CDR2 is ANQGSEA. The CDR3 length is 15 residues. The CDR3 protein is CSVTPGQGANYGYTF. CDR3 in DNA: TGCAGCGTGACGCCGGGACAGGGTGCTAACTATGGCTACACCTTC.

This clone was counted once. V gene TRBV5-4 combines with J gene TRBJ2-4; 11 bases line up with TRBD1. With 6 bases clipped from V and 3 bases from J, the junction kept 5 bases outside the gene matches. CDR3 length equals 15 residues. CDR1 SGHNT and CDR2 YYREEE come from the germline V gene (reference sequence). DNA for the CDR3: TGTGCCAGCACCATGGGACAGGGGGACAAAAACATTCAGTACTTC. As protein: CASTMGQGDKNIQYF.

The chain links TRBV6-5 to TRBJ1-5, with unresolved D. The germline V and J ends were trimmed by 6 bases and 3 bases, with 12 bases remaining between them. Germline-derived CDR1 and CDR2 are MNHEY and SVGAGI. The CDR3 contains 14 residues. The CDR3 here is CASRSTAFNQPQHF. In nucleotides, the CDR3 is TGTGCCAGCAGGTCCACAGCTTTCAATCAGCCCCAGCATTTT.

This clone came up once. This chain connects TRBV13 to TRBJ2-3; D not resolved. The CDR3 contains 13 residues. V was trimmed by 3 bases and J by 6 bases, leaving 10 bases between them. Germline CDR1 is PRHDT and CDR2 is FYEKMQ (reference sequence). The CDR3 is CASSLERTDTQYF. The CDR3 DNA is TGTGCCAGCAGCTTGGAGAGAACTGATACGCAGTATTTT.

The gene calls are TRBV7-9 and TRBJ2-5; D uncertain. Trimming removed 5 bases at V and 4 bases at J, with 11 bases between. The CDR3 loop spans 13 amino acids. CDR1 is SEHNR and CDR2 is FQNEAQ in the germline V gene (reference sequence). CDR3 DNA sequence: TGTGCCAGCAGCCCCGGCACGGGAGAGACCCAGTACTTC. The encoded protein is CASSPGTGETQYF.

The chain joins TRBV4-1 to TRBJ2-1; 8 bases map to TRBD1. Germline V gene lookup returns CDR1 MGHRA and CDR2 YSYEKL. The CDR3 has 17 amino acids. The J segment lost 0 bases and the V segment lost 2 bases, leaving 6 bases of the junction unmatched. CDR3 in amino acids: CASSQLPGQVSYNEQFF. Written as DNA, the CDR3 is TGCGCCAGCAGCCAACTGCCGGGACAGGTCTCCTACAATGAGCAGTTCTTC.

This clone was seen only once. The rearrangement joins TRBV7-9 to TRBJ1-1, with 8 bases lining up with TRBD1. The germline gives CDR1 SEHNR, CDR2 FQNEAQ (reference sequence). The J segment lost 11 bases and the V segment lost 4 bases, leaving 3 bases of the junction unmatched. The CDR3 contains 11 residues. This CDR3 reads CASSSTGDAFF. The DNA for the CDR3 is TGTGCCAGCAGCTCGACAGGGGACGCTTTCTTT.

The rearrangement links TRBV7-2 to TRBJ2-3, with 7 bases fitting TRBD2. With V trimmed by 1 base and J by 0 bases, 4 bases remained unmatched. Germline V lookup: CDR1 SGHTA, CDR2 FQGNSA. The CDR3 is made up of 16 amino acids. The CDR3 spells CASSLGGSGSTDTQYF. The CDR3 DNA reads TGTGCCAGCAGCTTAGGGGGTAGCGGGAGCACAGATACGCAGTATTTT.

The genes are TRBV5-5 and TRBJ2-7, with TRBD1 matching 10 bases. Germline V gene lookup returns CDR1 SGHKS and CDR2 YYEKEE (reference sequence). The CDR3 spans 16 residues. The junction had 7 bases not matched to a gene; V was cut back by 4 bases and J by 0 bases. CDR3 in DNA: TGTGCCAGCAGCCGTGACCGGACAGGGGGCTCCTACGAGCAGTACTTC. This sequence encodes CASSRDRTGGSYEQYF.

The gene calls are TRBV7-8 and TRBJ1-5, with a weak D call TRBD1 (5 bases). CDR1 and CDR2 (germline): SGHVS, FQNEAQ. The V and J ends lost 1 base and 6 bases respectively, with 19 bases between them. This CDR3 contains 17 residues. Written as DNA, the CDR3 is TGTGCCAGCAGCTTAGGGGCGCAGGGAGGGTTAGGTCAGCCCCAGCATTTT. Translating gives CASSLGAQGGLGQPQHF. Variable domain in full (rest from reference TRBV7-8 and TRBJ1-5): GAGVSQSPRYKVAKRGQDVALRCDPISGHVSLFWYQQALGQGPEFLTYFQNEAQLDKSGLPSDRFFAERPEGSVSTLKIQRTQQEDSAVYLCASSLGAQGGLGQPQHFGDGTRLSIL.

The chain employs TRBV10-3 and TRBJ2-1; weak D call: TRBD2 (5 bases). Trimming removed 2 bases at V and 9 bases at J, with 8 bases between. The CDR3 totals 12 residues. CDR1 and CDR2 from the germline V gene are ENHRY and SYGVKD. DNA for the CDR3: TGTGCCATCAGTGAGAGGGCGGGTGAGCAGTTCTTC. The encoded protein is CAISERAGEQFF.

The sample holds one count of this clone. The genes are TRBV11-3 and TRBJ2-1; 7 bases fit TRBD1. Germline V gene sequence: CDR1 SGHNT, CDR2 YENEEA. V was clipped by 5 bases and J by 0 bases; unmatched bases: 4. The CDR3 loop spans 15 amino acids. CDR3 bases: TGTGCCAGCAGCCTAGGGGGCTTCTCCTACAATGAGCAGTTCTTC. Its protein product is CASSLGGFSYNEQFF.

CDR3 sequence: CASSLQDRGKTEAFF. CDR3 nucleotides: TGTGCCAGCAGCTTACAGGACAGGGGAAAGACTGAAGCTTTCTTT. The gene calls are TRBV7-8 and TRBJ1-1; 9 bases are a match to TRBD1. V gave up 2 bases and J gave up 5 bases; unmatched junction bases: 6. CDR1 SGHVS and CDR2 FQNEAQ come from the germline V gene. CDR3 length: 15 residues.

The CDR3 protein is CASSQGSSGSEEQYF. DNA for the CDR3: TGTGCCAGCAGCCAAGGGAGTAGCGGGAGTGAGGAGCAGTACTTC. The rearrangement uses TRBV4-2 and TRBJ2-7, with 9 positions matching TRBD2. The CDR3 runs 15 residues. V shed 1 base, J shed 7 bases, and the junction held 8 bases outside the gene matches. The germline gives CDR1 LGHNA, CDR2 YNFKEQ.

This clone has only one observation. The J gene is TRBJ2-2, the V gene TRBV30; no clear D. V lost 2 bases and J lost 4, with 11 bases in between. This CDR3 contains 14 residues. Germline CDR1 reads GTSNPN; CDR2 reads SVGIG (reference sequence). In DNA form, the CDR3 reads TGTGCCTGGAGTCCCACTTCGAGCACCGGGGAGCTGTTTTTT. This codes for CAWSPTSSTGELFF.

The rearrangement uses TRBV4-1 and TRBJ2-3; D call uncertain. Germline V gene data show CDR1 as MGHRA and CDR2 as YSYEKL. The CDR3 is 14 amino acids. Trimming removed 3 bases from V and 4 bases from J, with 11 bases in between. The CDR3 DNA follows: TGCGCCAGCAGCCAGTCCGGTCTCCCAGATACGCAGTATTTT. Its protein product is CASSQSGLPDTQYF.

This clone has a single count. The chain joins TRBV27 to TRBJ2-7, with a possible D match to TRBD2 (5 bases). This CDR3 has 13 residues. Germline loops: CDR1 MNHEY, CDR2 SMNVEV (reference sequence). V was pared by 0 bases and J by 6 bases, with 9 bases between. The CDR3 DNA reads TGTGCCAGCAGTTTATCCACAGAGGGCGAGCAGTACTTC. Protein sequence: CASSLSTEGEQYF.